The present T cell receptor beta chain was sequenced within a study of shared clonotypes between healthy human individuals (dated by TCRdb to 2020 to 2021). Broadly, across the study: A few men and two women, aged 18 to 49 years, made up the cohort. For each donor, CD4 naive and CD4 memory were each given three plates, CD8 naive was given two plates, and CD8 memory was given one plate. Blood TCR repertoires of about five healthy adults were deeply sequenced to estimate repertoire size and the extent of clonotype sharing between individuals. Libraries were prepared and TCR repertoires were sequenced by different laboratories using diverse techniques, in order to increase sequencing depth and limit assay-specific biases. Between about 0.94 and 8.9 billion PBMCs per donor were obtained by leukapheresis. Study-wide conclusions, independent of this receptor: Pairwise subsampling indicated that sequencing depth was expected to affect the degree of clonotype sharing among donors. Sharing across four donors was observed for roughly 5.4% of naive CD4, around 3.5% of naive CD8, about 2.3% of memory CD4, and roughly 0.4% of memory CD8 clonotypes. Compared with non-shared clonotypes, clonotypes shared by all four sorted-subset donors had higher generation probabilities. Rarefaction of sorted-subset datasets indicated incomplete sequencing despite the large sequencing depth. Because the study included a small number of donors, the genetic and exposure-history diversity represented was limited. Naive subsets generally had larger estimated clonotype richness than memory subsets did. Sampling was restricted to blood, and TCR repertoires in tissue are likely to differ from TCR repertoires in blood.

CD8 naive samples were obtained by positive selection for CCR7 among CD45RO-negative cells, yielding a CD45RA+CCR7+ population from which TemRA cells were excluded. The donors were healthy, HIV-negative adults with no recently reported acute infections or vaccinations. Every donor was a Caucasian adult living in Nashville, Tennessee, USA. After blood collection by leukapheresis, PBMCs were isolated using Ficoll-Histopaque density gradient centrifugation and then cryopreserved in the vapor phase of liquid nitrogen. Analytical flow cytometry was used to check the purity and quantity of each magnetically sorted T cell population. Genomic DNA was isolated from every sorted fraction and measured by UV absorbance on a Nanodrop 2000c. With regard to this clone: The specificity of this receptor is unknown. The sample holds no much larger clone one base away, and base qualities are not on file.

Trimming takes 6 bases off V and 2 bases off J; junction bases not matched to a gene: 4. The CDR3 measures 13 amino acids from cysteine to phenylalanine. Only the CDR3 portion is preserved as DNA: 39 bases, with reading frame beginning at the first base. CDR1 and CDR2 (MNHEY, SMNVEV) derive from the germline V gene (reference sequence). Using the deep immunoSEQ assay, TCR CDR3 regions were amplified from genomic DNA by multiplex PCR. Extracted genomic DNA from each cell subset was spread evenly across all wells of several immunoSEQ 96-well plates, with each plate serving as a replicate. For sorted subsets, each replicate PCR was loaded with around 220 ng genomic DNA, equivalent to 30,000 or so T cell genomes. Purified libraries were quantified with a Qubit 3.0 fluorometer, sized on a Bioanalyzer 2100, and re-quantified with the KAPA Library Quantification kit. Every immunoSEQ 96-well plate was sequenced on a separate single-read 150-cycle Illumina NextSeq 550 flow cell. The authors' pipeline ran thus. Because only junctional sequences without quality scores were contained in the immunoSEQ output, filtering matching that applied to full-length reads could not be performed. Sequences were annotated with PyIR, a Python wrapper for IgBLAST v1.9, using IMGT germline references to assign V/J genes and CDR3. Reads were removed for weak V/J assignments (E-value above 1e-6), missing CDR3, stop codons, out-of-frame junctions, or ambiguous translated residues. V3J clonotypes were defined as sequences sharing the same inferred V gene, J gene, and CDR3 amino acid sequence. Percentage overlap between repertoires was computed as shared unique clonotypes divided by the size of the smaller repertoire. Three approaches were used to assess repertoire richness: RTK rarefaction, the Chao1 estimator, and Recon v2.1 estimates of unobserved clonotypes. Generation probabilities for all TCRbeta clonotypes obtained by the gDNA method from several donors were computed using OLGA. In its TCRdb copy, this immuneACCESS table keeps in-frame sequences only and misses some clones. Where compared with another copy, unresolved V genes explain less than half of these, and the others have no known cause. V, J and clone size are taken as reported in that table, and D and trimming were inferred from the DNA itself. The sample records around 2.1 million clones, about 93% of which are singletons. The biggest ten clones account for roughly 1.8% of the sample.

The receptor was derived from a man in his late teens or twenties in good health. Some clones in this sample may be carry-over from other donors' samples. Sequenced sample: naive CD8+ T cells from PBMCs. Sample cell subset or site, as interpreted from the label and publication: CD45RA+CCR7+. The chain was built from TRBV27 and TRBJ2-7; the junction holds 7 bases that match TRBD1. The sequence in DNA is TGTGCCAGCAGCTGGGACAGAACCTACGAGCAGTACTTC. This encodes CASSWDRTYEQYF.